This T cell receptor (beta chain) emerged from a study of cytomegalovirus exposure and HLA in healthy donors. Overall study context: A previous analysis identified 100 million or so unique TCR beta sequences derived from approximately 190 million T cells.

Whole-study findings and limits: As was reported, the HLA-A and HLA-B alleles of most subjects were accurately predicted from TCR beta sequences. Cytomegalovirus-associated status was assigned to 164 TCR beta chains.

For this clone: What it binds is not known.

Each of the donors was a healthy bone marrow donor. Use of 60 Vbeta and 13 Jbeta primers characterized the PCR. Produced via immunoSEQ multiplex PCR; TCRdb's table is partial and in-frame only. The profile covers roughly 78,000 clones, with about 60% appearing a single time and about 5.7% taken by the ten largest. The origin of this receptor is a man aged 25-40 years in good health and CMV-seropositive. The sample taken for sequencing was PBMCs.

CDR3 amino acids: CASSLAPGAKNIQYF. In nucleotides, the CDR3 is TGTGCCAGCAGCTTGGCCCCAGGGGCCAAAAACATTCAGTACTTC. This sequence joins TRBV5-4 and TRBJ2-4; D possibly corresponds to TRBD1 (5 bases). Trimming removed 0 bases from V and 1 base from J, with 8 bases in between. Germline V gene data show CDR1 as SGHNT and CDR2 as YYREEE (reference sequence). CDR3 size: 15 residues. Complete variable domain (other parts from reference TRBV5-4 and TRBJ2-4): ETGVTQSPTHLIKTRGQQVTLRCSSQSGHNTVSWYQQALGQGPQFIFQYYREEENGRGNFPPRFSGLQFPNYSSELNVNALELDDSALYLCASSLAPGAKNIQYFGAGTRLSVL.